What follows are 32 T cell receptor beta chains derived from one specimen sequenced in a study of glioma-infiltrating T cells after dendritic cell vaccination. Produced via immunoSEQ multiplex PCR; TCRdb's table is partial and in-frame only. This table holds just over 95,000 clones, about 79% found once. The specimen was blood, collected before dendritic cell vaccination. The receptors originated from a human donor with glioblastoma.

The chain joins TRBV5-1 to TRBJ2-1; tentative D call: TRBD1 (5 bases). Between the trimmed V and J ends, which lost 0 bases and 6 bases, there was a span of 13 bases. There are 15 residues in the CDR3. Germline assignment: CDR1 SGHRS and CDR2 YFSETQ. CDR3 bases: TGCGCCAGCAGCTTGGTGCAGGGTGGTAGCAATGAGCAGTTCTTC. Encoded protein: CASSLVQGGSNEQFF.

This clone has a single count. The chain combines TRBV4-2 with TRBJ1-6, with D perhaps matching TRBD1 (5 bases). The CDR3 is 16 residues long. V was cut by 3 bases and J by 4 bases, with 13 bases left in between. The germline CDR1 and CDR2 sequences are LGHNA and YNFKEQ. CDR3 sequence: CASSQDLRGYNSPLHF. DNA for the CDR3: TGTGCCAGCAGCCAGGACCTCCGGGGGTATAATTCACCCCTCCACTTT.

The chain couples TRBV28 to TRBJ1-2; a weak D match, TRBD1 (5 bases). V shed 6 bases and J shed 7 bases, with 21 bases lying between them. Per the germline V gene, CDR1 is MDHEN and CDR2 is SYDVKM. CDR3 length: 15 residues. Here the CDR3 reads CASRAALGGAIGYTF. Here the CDR3 DNA reads TGTGCCAGCAGGGCTGCGTTGGGAGGGGCGATTGGCTACACCTTC.

The chain carries TRBV6-5 and TRBJ2-1; 8 nucleotides match TRBD1. Trimming removed 4 bases from V and 9 bases from J; junction bases left unmatched: 8. The CDR3 sequence is 14 residues long. CDR1 is MNHEY and CDR2 is SVGAGI in the germline V gene. The CDR3 sequence is CASSSGQGAVEQFF. For the CDR3, the DNA is TGTGCCAGCAGTTCAGGGCAGGGGGCGGTTGAGCAGTTCTTC.

The genes are TRBV5-1 and TRBJ1-1; D is ambiguous. V shed 1 base and J shed 1 base, with 14 bases lying between them. This CDR3 has 16 amino acids. Germline V lookup: CDR1 SGHRS, CDR2 YFSETQ. This CDR3 reads CASSLNGRASNTEAFF. The CDR3 DNA reads as TGCGCCAGCAGCTTGAACGGGAGGGCATCGAACACTGAAGCTTTCTTT. The variable domain in full, with the rest retrieved from reference TRBV5-1 and TRBJ1-1, is KAGVTQTPRYLIKTRGQQVTLSCSPISGHRSVSWYQQTPGQGLQFLFEYFSETQRNKGNFPGRFSGRQFSNSRSEMNVSTLELGDSALYLCASSLNGRASNTEAFFGQGTRLTVV.

V and J are TRBV6-1 and TRBJ2-4; a possible D gene is TRBD1 (6 bases). CDR3 length: 15 residues. CDR1 is MNHNS, CDR2 SASEGT, per germline. Trimming pared 6 bases from V and 7 bases from J, leaving 19 bases between. CDR3 region: CASSQALGQWNIQYF. In nucleotides, the CDR3 is TGTGCCAGCAGCCAAGCCCTCGGACAGTGGAACATTCAGTACTTC.

The gene calls are TRBV5-4 and TRBJ1-2; a possible D gene is TRBD1 (5 bases). The CDR3 sequence is 15 residues long. Trimming pared 0 bases from V and 6 bases from J, leaving 15 bases between. Germline V gene sequence: CDR1 SGHNT, CDR2 YYREEE (reference sequence). In DNA, the CDR3 is TGTGCCAGCAGCTTGGCCGGGACTGCGGGAGATGGCTACACCTTC. Amino acids: CASSLAGTAGDGYTF.

V usage is TRBV19 and J usage is TRBJ1-5, with a possible D match to TRBD1 (5 bases). There are 14 residues in the CDR3. V lost 7 bases and J 4 bases, leaving 14 bases between the germline ends. CDR1 is LNHDA, CDR2 SQIVND, per germline (reference sequence). CDR3 nucleotides: TGTGCCAGTACACCCCAGGGTCGGAATCAGCCCCAGCATTTT. Translated: CASTPQGRNQPQHF.

This chain joins TRBV19 and TRBJ2-2, with a tentative D call TRBD2 (6 bases). Trimming cost V 4 bases and J 5 bases, with 14 bases left between them. Germline V CDR1 and CDR2: LNHDA, SQIVND (reference sequence). The CDR3 extends over 15 amino acids. Written as DNA, the CDR3 is TGTGCCAGTAGTACCGCGGGACGGAGGACCGGGGAGCTGTTTTTT. Translated, it gives CASSTAGRRTGELFF.

This chain links TRBV25-1 with TRBJ2-1; TRBD2 matches at 12 bases. Per the germline V gene, CDR1 is MGHDK and CDR2 is SYGVNS. Trimming at V came to 6 bases and at J to 9 bases, leaving 9 bases not matched to a gene. This CDR3 contains 15 residues. CDR3 region: CASRLTSGRDGEQFF. The CDR3 bases are TGTGCCAGCAGATTGACTAGCGGGAGAGATGGTGAGCAGTTCTTC. The full variable domain, completed using reference TRBV25-1 and TRBJ2-1, is EADIYQTPRYLVIGTGKKITLECSQTMGHDKMYWYQQDPGMELHLIHYSYGVNSTEKGDLSSESTVSRIRTEHFPLTLESARPSHTSQYLCASRLTSGRDGEQFFGPGTRLTVL.

The chain links TRBV6-6 to TRBJ2-1, with a possible D match to TRBD2 (7 bases). CDR1 is MNHNY, CDR2 SVGAGI, per germline (reference sequence). This CDR3 is built from 13 residues. Trimming took 2 bases from V and 7 from J, leaving 9 bases between them. The CDR3 protein is CASSYRGGNEQFF. The CDR3 DNA is TGTGCCAGCAGTTACAGGGGGGGGAATGAGCAGTTCTTC.

CDR3 region: CASGRGVTRYTNYYEQYF. The DNA for the CDR3 is TGTGCCTCCGGCAGGGGGGTGACTAGATATACCAATTACTACGAGCAGTACTTC. The chain is built from TRBV2 and TRBJ2-7; D might be TRBD1 (7 bases). The germline V gene has CDR1 SNHLY and CDR2 FYNNEI. The CDR3 totals 18 residues. V was pared by 11 bases and J by 3 bases, with 32 bases between. Full variable domain (rest looked up from reference TRBV2 and TRBJ2-7): EPEVTQTPSHQVTQMGQEVILRCVPISNHLYFYWYRQILGQKVEFLVSFYNNEISEKSEIFDDQFSVERPDGSNFTLKIRSTKLEDSAMYFCASGRGVTRYTNYYEQYFGPGTRLTVT.

With regard to this clone: Distinct nucleotide sequences in the sample also encode this CDR3. This rearrangement joins TRBV30 to TRBJ2-7, with 9 bases lining up with TRBD2. The CDR3 sequence is 11 residues long. Per germline, CDR1 GTSNPN and CDR2 SVGIG (reference sequence). CDR3 nucleotide sequence: TGTGCAGGGACTAGCAGCTACGAGCAGTACTTC. Residues: CAGTSSYEQYF.

The sample holds many counts of this clone. CDR3 sequence reads: CASSVVGSGVGSTSTDTQYF. CDR3 nucleotide sequence: TGTGCCAGCAGCGTAGTTGGTAGCGGGGTAGGATCAACTAGCACAGATACGCAGTATTTT. This chain joins TRBV9 and TRBJ2-3, with TRBD2 identical over 8 bases. Germline V gene sequence: CDR1 SGDLS, CDR2 YYNGEE. This CDR3 is 20 amino acids long. V was pared by 0 bases and J by 0 bases, with 15 bases of the junction left unmatched.

The V gene is TRBV6-6, the J gene TRBJ1-1, with TRBD1 matching over 8 bases. Germline lookup yields CDR1 MNHNY and CDR2 SVGAGI (reference sequence). Trimming took 6 bases from V and 3 from J; bases not matched to a gene: 6. CDR3 length: 14 amino acids. CDR3 sequence reads: CASRPGGVDTEAFF. CDR3 sequence (DNA): TGTGCCAGCAGACCAGGGGGCGTAGACACTGAAGCTTTCTTT.

The chain recombines TRBV7-8 with TRBJ2-1; TRBD2 might be the D (5 bases). CDR1 is SGHVS, CDR2 FQNEAQ, per germline. V was cut by 0 bases and J by 8 bases, with 11 bases left in between. The CDR3 covers 14 residues. In DNA form, the CDR3 reads TGTGCCAGCAGCTTAGCGGGGATCGGGGATGAGCAGTTCTTC. Its protein is CASSLAGIGDEQFF.

The chain has TRBV9 and TRBJ2-2; D perhaps matches TRBD2 (5 bases). Germline lookup yields CDR1 SGDLS and CDR2 YYNGEE. The length of the CDR3 is 15 residues. Deletions cut 0 bases from V and 0 bases from J, with 6 bases between. CDR3 nucleotide sequence: TGTGCCAGCAGCGTAGTGGGAGCGAACACCGGGGAGCTGTTTTTT. It translates to CASSVVGANTGELFF.

The V and J genes are TRBV5-1 and TRBJ2-1; D is possibly TRBD1 (6 bases). Looked up from germline, CDR1 is SGHRS and CDR2 is YFSETQ. V was shortened by 4 bases and J by 3 bases, with 14 bases between the two germline ends. This CDR3 has 15 residues. The CDR3 here is CASSPTGDFYNEQFF. In nucleotides, the CDR3 is TGCGCCAGCAGCCCGACAGGAGATTTCTACAATGAGCAGTTCTTC.

The chain combines TRBV28 with TRBJ2-7; D possibly corresponds to TRBD1 (6 bases). V lost 5 bases to trimming and J lost 4 bases, with 12 bases between them. The CDR3 contains 13 residues. Germline values: CDR1 MDHEN, CDR2 SYDVKM. Here the CDR3 DNA reads TGTGCCAGCAGTACGCCAGGACAGTACGAGCAGTACTTC. Translating gives CASSTPGQYEQYF. The whole variable domain, filled in from reference TRBV28 and TRBJ2-7, reads DVKVTQSSRYLVKRTGEKVFLECVQDMDHENMFWYRQDPGLGLRLIYFSYDVKMKEKGDIPEGYSVSREKKERFSLILESASTNQTSMYLCASSTPGQYEQYFGPGTRLTVT.

CDR3 bases: TGTGCCAGCAGCGTAGACGGTAGCGGATATAATGAGCAGTTCTTC. As protein: CASSVDGSGYNEQFF. The V call is TRBV9, the J call TRBJ2-1, with D possibly matching TRBD2 (6 bases). CDR3 length equals 15 residues. Germline lookup yields CDR1 SGDLS and CDR2 YYNGEE. Trimming took 0 bases from V and 7 from J, leaving 14 bases between them.

The chain combines TRBV7-3 with TRBJ2-7; possible D gene TRBD2, 5 bases. The CDR3 is made up of 15 amino acids. Trimming took off 4 bases at V and 0 bases at J, with 13 bases between the two ends. CDR1 and CDR2 (germline): SGHTA, FQGTGA. CDR3 loop: CASSSPERVSYEQYF. CDR3 coding DNA: TGTGCCAGCAGCTCCCCGGAGAGGGTCTCCTACGAGCAGTACTTC.

The chain recombines TRBV29-1 with TRBJ1-1, with D perhaps TRBD1 (6 bases). From germline, CDR1 is SQVTM and CDR2 ANQGSEA. The CDR3 is 15 residues long. V lost 6 bases and J lost 5, with 22 bases in between. The DNA of the CDR3 is TGCAGCGTGAGGACATCGGGGGGGCCGGGGACTGAAGCTTTCTTT. This translates into CSVRTSGGPGTEAFF.

V is TRBV5-6 and J is TRBJ1-2; tentative D call: TRBD1 (5 bases). Germline V gene lookup returns CDR1 SGHDT and CDR2 YYEEEE. CDR3 length: 16 amino acids. The ends were cut back, 2 bases at V and 8 bases at J, with 22 bases in the middle. The CDR3 nucleotides read TGTGCCAGCAGCTTCCAGAACTTGCGGCGTAGGGGCGGCTACACCTTC. This encodes CASSFQNLRRRGGYTF.

The rearrangement links TRBV11-2 to TRBJ1-2, with D possibly matching TRBD1 (6 bases). The V gene lost 0 bases and the J gene lost 8 bases, with 13 bases spanning the gap. This CDR3 is 14 amino acids long. Germline lookup yields CDR1 SGHAT and CDR2 FQNNGV. The CDR3 DNA sequence: TGTGCCAGCAGCTTAGACCAGGGGTCCATCGGCTACACCTTC. Amino acid sequence: CASSLDQGSIGYTF.

This clone was picked up a small number of times. The chain is built from TRBV7-2 and TRBJ2-3; 8 bases match TRBD2. V gave up 1 base and J gave up 5 bases; unmatched junction bases: 8. Germline values: CDR1 SGHTA, CDR2 FQGNSA. The CDR3 is 16 residues long. The CDR3 DNA sequence: TGTGCCAGCAGCTTAGTGGCGGCGGGGGGAGGAGATACGCAGTATTTT. Translating it yields CASSLVAAGGGDTQYF.

The gene calls are TRBV18 and TRBJ1-1; perhaps TRBD1 as D (5 bases). CDR3 length equals 15 residues. Germline V gene lookup returns CDR1 KGHSH and CDR2 LQKENI. V gave up 0 bases and J gave up 0 bases, with 8 bases separating them. CDR3 nucleotides: TGTGCCAGCTCACCACCCAAGGGGTTGAACACTGAAGCTTTCTTT. It encodes CASSPPKGLNTEAFF.

The chain combines TRBV5-1 with TRBJ2-5; 7 bases agree with TRBD1. The germline gives CDR1 SGHRS, CDR2 YFSETQ. With V trimmed by 1 base and J by 2 bases, 2 bases remained unmatched. The CDR3 length is 14 residues. The CDR3 DNA reads TGCGCCAGCAGCTTGTACAGGGGACAAGAGACCCAGTACTTC. This sequence encodes CASSLYRGQETQYF.

V gene TRBV5-1 combines with J gene TRBJ2-1, with TRBD2 identical over 14 bases. Trimming at V came to 2 bases and at J to 7 bases, leaving 8 bases not matched to a gene. Germline CDR1 reads SGHRS; CDR2 reads YFSETQ. This CDR3 contains 17 residues. The CDR3 spells CASSFIEGLAGVNEQFF. The CDR3 nucleotides are TGCGCCAGCAGCTTTATAGAGGGACTAGCGGGAGTAAATGAGCAGTTCTTC.

The V call is TRBV12-2, the J call TRBJ1-5; TRBD1 is taken as the D call from the table, unchecked against the DNA. TRBV12-2 constitutes a pseudogene. CDR3 length: 15 amino acids. CDR3 nucleotide sequence: TGTGCAAGTCGCTTAGCCGGGACAGGATTTCAGCCCCAGCATTTT. This gives the protein CASRLAGTGFQPQHF.

This clone was seen a handful of times. This chain links TRBV9 with TRBJ2-2; possibly TRBD2 for D (5 bases). The CDR3 sequence is 14 residues long. V dropped 2 bases and J dropped 7 bases, with 12 bases sitting between them. Germline CDR1 SGDLS, CDR2 YYNGEE. The CDR3 spells CASSVVSADGELFF. CDR3 DNA: TGTGCCAGCAGCGTGGTTAGCGCTGACGGGGAGCTGTTTTTT.

The V gene is TRBV4-1, the J gene TRBJ1-3, with D perhaps matching TRBD1 (5 bases). CDR1 is MGHRA and CDR2 is YSYEKL in the germline V gene. CDR3 length equals 17 residues. Trimming removed 4 bases at V and 2 bases at J, with 18 bases between. CDR3: CASSRRDRAGTGNTIYF. The CDR3 nucleotides are TGCGCCAGCAGCCGCAGGGATCGGGCAGGGACTGGAAACACCATATATTTT.

The V gene is TRBV7-3, the J gene TRBJ2-7, with D maybe TRBD2 (7 bases). V gave up 5 bases and J gave up 7 bases, with 21 bases separating them. The CDR3 length is 15 residues. The V gene's germline CDR1 is SGHTA and CDR2 FQGTGA. Here the CDR3 DNA reads TGTGCCAGCAGCGCCCATTCCCGGGGGGCGGGGGAGCAGTACTTC. It is translated as CASSAHSRGAGEQYF.